This TCR beta chain came from a study of blood T cell repertoires in COVID-19. Study as a whole: In each case, the material was cDNA or gDNA derived from T cells, B-cell-depleted T cells, or PBMCs.

The cohort comprised adults aged about 18 to 100 years residing in under 30 US areas. Participants' own reports of clinical history determined their cohort assignment. With 3 bases clipped from V and 5 bases from J, the junction kept 9 bases outside the gene matches. This CDR3 spans 15 amino acids. Looked up from germline, CDR1 is LNHNV and CDR2 is YYDKDF (reference sequence). The assay was immunoSEQ multiplex PCR, and TCRdb's table has in-frame clones only and misses some. The sample has approximately 170,000 clones, around 83% seen once. Sequences were obtained from PBMCs or T cells enriched from blood (not recorded which). This sequence originates from a woman between 45 and 65 years old in a cohort exposed to, infected with or recovered from COVID-19 (not recorded which). The chain recombines TRBV15 with TRBJ2-7; 8 nucleotides align to TRBD1. CDR3 sequence: CATSRGMGTGNEQYF. DNA for the CDR3: TGTGCCACCAGCAGGGGTATGGGGACAGGTAACGAGCAGTACTTC.